This T cell receptor beta chain was sequenced in a study of cytomegalovirus exposure and HLA in healthy donors. PCR employed 60 Vbeta and 13 Jbeta primers. The repertoire was sequenced with immunoSEQ multiplex PCR; TCRdb's copy has only in-frame clones and lacks some. Of more than 100,000 clones in the sample, 60% to 85% were seen once. Germline V gene lookup returns CDR1 ENHRY and CDR2 SYGVKD. Trimming at V came to 6 bases and at J to 7 bases, leaving 8 bases not matched to a gene. The CDR3 runs 14 residues. The J gene is TRBJ1-1, the V gene TRBV10-3; 10 nucleotides match TRBD1. Material for sequencing was PBMCs. The clonotype was recovered from a woman between 40 and 50 years old in good health and CMV-seropositive. CDR3 nucleotide sequence: TGTGCCATCAGAACAGGACAGGGGGGTGTTGAAGCTTTCTTT. It translates to CAIRTGQGGVEAFF.